The 16 T cell receptor beta chains below come from one sample, sequenced in a study of T cells in Graves' hyperthyroidism and ophthalmopathy. Regions amplified from RNA transcripts were the TCR beta CDR3 regions. An initial round of RT-PCR targeting the TCR CDR3 relied on the HTBI primer set. Via MiXCR, TCRdb re-called the multiplex PCR reads, giving one row per CDR3 protein. The profile covers 400,000 or so distinct CDR3 sequences, with around 15% appearing a single time and around a fifth taken by the ten largest. The sequencing sample was made of blood. Source of these receptors: a woman in her twenties or thirties with Graves' ophthalmopathy.

This clonotype has ten or more counts. This sequence joins TRBV6-1 and TRBJ2-7, with a weak D call TRBD2 (7 bases). From germline, CDR1 is MNHNS and CDR2 SASEGT. CDR3 size: 13 residues. Trimming cost V 6 bases and J 2 bases, with 11 bases left between them. DNA for the CDR3: TGTGCCAGCAGATGGGGGGGCACCTACGAGCAGTACTTC. The encoded protein is CASRWGGTYEQYF.

At least ten counts were recorded for this clonotype. The rearrangement uses TRBV5-1 and TRBJ2-1; 10 bases align to TRBD2. The CDR3 covers 16 residues. The V gene's germline CDR1 is SGHRS and CDR2 YFSETQ. Trimming at V came to 2 bases and at J to 9 bases, leaving 11 bases not matched to a gene. CDR3 nucleotide sequence: TGCGCCAGCAGCTTCTCGGATTGGCTAGCGGGGGTTGAGCAGTTCTTC. It is translated as CASSFSDWLAGVEQFF.

This clonotype was counted many times. This sequence joins TRBV6-1 and TRBJ2-5; 7 nucleotides agree with TRBD2. Germline values: CDR1 MNHNS, CDR2 SASEGT. This CDR3 contains 16 residues. V trimming: 6 bases; J trimming: 0 bases; junction bases outside the gene matches: 10. The CDR3 DNA reads as TGTGCCAGCAGGACCTTCGAGCGGGGCCACCAAGAGACCCAGTACTTC. Protein sequence: CASRTFERGHQETQYF.

The chain couples TRBV2 to TRBJ2-7; no reliable D call. Germline V lookup: CDR1 SNHLY, CDR2 FYNNEI. V was clipped by 4 bases and J by 5 bases, with 3 bases between them. There are 10 residues in the CDR3. CDR3 residues: CASSVHEQYF. The DNA of the CDR3 is TGTGCCAGCAGTGTCCACGAGCAGTACTTC.

Concerning this clonotype itself: This may be a read error: a much more frequent sequence differs by one nucleotide. V gene TRBV6-6 combines with J gene TRBJ2-5; the D gene could be TRBD1 or TRBD2 (5 bases each). Germline CDR1 MNHNY, CDR2 SVGAGI (reference sequence). CDR3 length: 14 amino acids. V gave up 5 bases and J gave up 3 bases, with 13 bases separating them. The CDR3 loop reads CASSDLGTEETQYF. The CDR3 coding sequence is TGTGCCAGCAGTGACCTGGGGACCGAAGAGACCCAGTACTTC.

This clonotype has at least ten counts. The chain recombines TRBV12-3 or TRBV12-4 with TRBJ1-1; D possibly corresponds to TRBD1 (5 bases). The CDR3 is made up of 13 amino acids. V was shortened by 6 bases and J by 6 bases, with 14 bases between the two germline ends. CDR3 DNA sequence: TGTGCCAGCAGCTTCCTCTCAGGGCCTGAAGCTTTCTTT. This encodes CASSFLSGPEAFF.

In this sample, this clonotype turned up a few times. The rearrangement uses TRBV27 and TRBJ1-4, with 8 nucleotides matching TRBD1. Looked up from germline, CDR1 is MNHEY and CDR2 is SMNVEV (reference sequence). This CDR3 is built from 17 residues. The V gene end was trimmed by 5 bases and the J gene end by 6 bases; junction bases not matched to a gene: 14. Written as DNA, the CDR3 is TGTGCCAGCAGTAAGCGAGTCTTTACAGGGGGAGATGAAAAACTGTTTTTT. Protein: CASSKRVFTGGDEKLFF.

In this sample, this clonotype turned up a few times. The chain combines TRBV5-1 with TRBJ2-3; 8 nucleotides line up with TRBD2. The germline V gene has CDR1 SGHRS and CDR2 YFSETQ. V was clipped by 1 base and J by 0 bases; unmatched bases: 7. This CDR3 has 17 amino acids. For the CDR3, the DNA is TGCGCCAGCAGCTTGACCCGAACTAGCGGTAGCACAGATACGCAGTATTTT. Amino acid sequence: CASSLTRTSGSTDTQYF.

Details on this clonotype: The junction differs from germline at one of its ends, possibly a read error. The chain joins TRBV7-2 to TRBJ2-7, with D tentatively TRBD2 (6 bases). This CDR3 contains 13 residues. The germline V gene has CDR1 SGHTA and CDR2 FQGNSA. In nucleotides, the CDR3 is TGCGCCAGCAGTGGTCGGAGGGCCTACGAGCAGTACTTC. Amino acids: CASSGRRAYEQYF.

In its sample, this clonotype was seen many times. CDR3 nucleotides: TGTGCCAGCAGCTTAGGACTAGCAGCCCGCGAGCAGTTCTTC. Translating it yields CASSLGLAAREQFF. The genes are TRBV7-6 and TRBJ2-1; 7 bases match TRBD2. Germline V gives CDR1 SGHVS, CDR2 FNYEAQ. With V trimmed by 1 base and J by 10 bases, 7 bases remained unmatched. CDR3 size: 14 residues. Full variable domain (rest looked up from reference TRBV7-6 and TRBJ2-1): GAGVSQSPRYKVTKRGQDVALRCDPISGHVSLYWYRQALGQGPEFLTYFNYEAQQDKSGLPNDRFSAERPEGSISTLTIQRTEQRDSAMYRCASSLGLAAREQFFGPGTRLTVL.

This clonotype was seen many times. The J gene is TRBJ1-1, the V gene TRBV6-1; D gene uncertain. The CDR3 has 12 amino acids. Looked up from germline, CDR1 is MNHNS and CDR2 is SASEGT. Trimming took off 10 bases at V and 1 base at J, with 10 bases between the two ends. The CDR3 DNA reads TGTGCCACCTCAGAACGGAACACTGAAGCTTTCTTT. Its translation: CATSERNTEAFF.

This clonotype came up many times. The rearrangement uses TRBV30 and TRBJ1-1; D gene uncertain. This CDR3 is 10 amino acids long. Trimming removed 7 bases at V and 5 bases at J, with 8 bases between. The germline V gene has CDR1 GTSNPN and CDR2 SVGIG (reference sequence). The CDR3 is CAYLLTEAFF. In nucleotides, the CDR3 is TGTGCCTACTTATTGACTGAAGCTTTCTTT.

The chain's CDR3 is CASSQGQGRGNYGYTF. CDR3 coding DNA: TGTGCCAGCAGTCAGGGACAGGGGAGGGGGAACTATGGCTACACCTTC. The chain joins TRBV6-1 to TRBJ1-2; 10 positions match TRBD1. The CDR3 spans 16 residues. The V segment lost 5 bases and the J segment 2 bases; nucleotides outside the gene matches: 8. Germline assignment: CDR1 MNHNS and CDR2 SASEGT.

In its sample, this clonotype was seen many times. This chain joins TRBV2 and TRBJ2-1; 11 bases fit TRBD2. Germline V gene sequence: CDR1 SNHLY, CDR2 FYNNEI. The CDR3 consists of 15 residues. J lost 3 bases, V lost 7 bases, and 5 bases had no gene match. CDR3 region: CASKLAGVLYNEQFF. The DNA of the CDR3 is TGTGCCAGCAAACTAGCGGGGGTCCTCTACAATGAGCAGTTCTTC.

This clonotype was recorded at least ten times. CDR3 sequence reads: CAKSAEGGDYEQYF. The CDR3 nucleotides are TGTGCCAAGTCGGCAGAAGGGGGGGACTACGAGCAGTACTTC. The chain combines TRBV2 with TRBJ2-7; D is perhaps TRBD2 (7 bases). CDR3 length equals 14 residues. Germline V gives CDR1 SNHLY, CDR2 FYNNEI. Between the trimmed V and J ends, which lost 10 bases and 3 bases, there was a span of 19 bases.

In this sample, this clonotype turned up a few times. Here the CDR3 reads CATTDTGTGNQPQHF. In DNA, the CDR3 is TGTGCCACCACGGACACCGGGACAGGCAATCAGCCCCAGCATTTT. The V call is TRBV15, the J call TRBJ1-5; 7 positions match TRBD1. The CDR3 has 15 residues. In germline, CDR1 is LNHNV, CDR2 YYDKDF (reference sequence). J lost 2 bases, V lost 7 bases, and 8 bases had no gene match.